This entry lists 25 T cell receptor beta chains sequenced from one sample in a study of OX40 agonist ivuxolimab in advanced cancers. The assay was immunoSEQ multiplex PCR, and TCRdb's table has in-frame clones only and misses some. This sample has around 140,000 clones, with about nine tenths found just once. Specimen: CD4+ or CD8+ T cells sorted from blood, collected in a trial of the OX40 agonist ivuxolimab. The receptors come from an adult with an advanced solid tumor such as melanoma, head and neck, liver or kidney cancer.

The genes are TRBV28 and TRBJ1-1; 10 bases map to TRBD1. The CDR3 runs 11 residues. Germline V gene lookup returns CDR1 MDHEN and CDR2 SYDVKM. V was clipped by 6 bases and J by 11 bases; unmatched bases: 3. CDR3 sequence (DNA): TGTGCCAGCAGCAGGACAGGGGGGGCTTTCTTT. It specifies CASSRTGGAFF.

The V call is TRBV28, the J call TRBJ2-2; D remains unclear. CDR1 is MDHEN and CDR2 is SYDVKM in the germline V gene. This CDR3 spans 13 amino acids. V lost 8 bases to trimming and J lost 0 bases, with 7 bases between them. The CDR3 bases are TGTGCCAGCCAGGTCACGAACACCGGGGAGCTGTTTTTT. This codes for CASQVTNTGELFF.

The rearrangement links TRBV5-1 to TRBJ1-5; D remains ambiguous. The CDR3 is 16 residues long. The ends were cut back, 0 bases at V and 2 bases at J, with 12 bases in the middle. The germline V gene has CDR1 SGHRS and CDR2 YFSETQ. This CDR3 reads CASSLVPGGGNQPQHF. DNA for the CDR3: TGCGCCAGCAGCTTGGTCCCGGGAGGCGGCAATCAGCCCCAGCATTTT. The complete variable domain, with remaining parts taken from reference TRBV5-1 and TRBJ1-5, reads KAGVTQTPRYLIKTRGQQVTLSCSPISGHRSVSWYQQTPGQGLQFLFEYFSETQRNKGNFPGRFSGRQFSNSRSEMNVSTLELGDSALYLCASSLVPGGGNQPQHFGDGTRLSIL.

The chain recombines TRBV7-8 with TRBJ2-3; 9 nucleotides match TRBD1. V trimming: 5 bases; J trimming: 6 bases; junction bases outside the gene matches: 6. The CDR3 length is 14 residues. Germline V CDR1 and CDR2: SGHVS, FQNEAQ. CDR3 sequence reads: CASSIRQGVDTQYF. CDR3 nucleotide sequence: TGTGCCAGCAGCATTAGACAGGGGGTGGATACGCAGTATTTT. Based on the CDR3 plus reference TRBV7-8 and TRBJ2-3, the full variable domain is GAGVSQSPRYKVAKRGQDVALRCDPISGHVSLFWYQQALGQGPEFLTYFQNEAQLDKSGLPSDRFFAERPEGSVSTLKIQRTQQEDSAVYLCASSIRQGVDTQYFGPGTRLTVL.

This clone was observed a single time. The rearrangement links TRBV5-1 to TRBJ1-5, with D perhaps TRBD1 (6 bases). The CDR3 is 14 amino acids. V lost 2 bases and J 4 bases, leaving 10 bases between the germline ends. Germline CDR1 SGHRS, CDR2 YFSETQ. CDR3 amino acids: CASSLGTQNQPQHF. The DNA of the CDR3 is TGCGCCAGCAGCTTAGGGACACAAAATCAGCCCCAGCATTTT.

This chain links TRBV28 with TRBJ1-3; TRBD1 matches at 8 bases. The V segment lost 4 bases and the J segment 3 bases; nucleotides outside the gene matches: 2. Germline CDR1 reads MDHEN; CDR2 reads SYDVKM. CDR3 size: 14 residues. The CDR3 DNA reads as TGTGCCAGCAGTTCAGGGGGCGGTGGAAACACCATATATTTT. Translating it yields CASSSGGGGNTIYF.

The gene calls are TRBV6-5 and TRBJ2-5; TRBD1 or TRBD2 may be the D gene (6 bases each). Germline-derived CDR1 and CDR2 are MNHEY and SVGAGI. The CDR3 sequence is 15 residues long. V shed 2 bases and J shed 3 bases, with 13 bases lying between them. The CDR3 spells CASSYTGRDKETQYF. CDR3 nucleotide sequence: TGTGCCAGCAGTTACACCGGGCGGGACAAAGAGACCCAGTACTTC.

The gene calls are TRBV28 and TRBJ2-2, with D unclear. Between the trimmed V and J ends, which lost 6 bases and 3 bases, there was a span of 8 bases. CDR1 is MDHEN, CDR2 SYDVKM, per germline. This CDR3 is 13 amino acids long. The CDR3: CASRRTDTGELFF. The CDR3 nucleotides are TGTGCCAGCAGACGGACGGACACCGGGGAGCTGTTTTTT.

The chain recombines TRBV6-5 with TRBJ1-4; D not resolved. Germline V lookup: CDR1 MNHEY, CDR2 SVGAGI. V shed 0 bases and J shed 4 bases, with 9 bases lying between them. CDR3 length: 15 residues. In nucleotides, the CDR3 is TGTGCCAGCAGTTACTCGGCAGGCGGTAATGAAAAACTGTTTTTT. It is translated as CASSYSAGGNEKLFF.

The CDR3 region is CARSLGGNSTDTQYF. The CDR3 DNA follows: TGTGCCAGAAGCTTGGGGGGTAATAGCACAGATACGCAGTATTTT. This chain uses TRBV5-3 with TRBJ2-3; D ambiguous. TRBV5-3 is an ORF, and what it does is uncertain. With 0 bases removed from V and 0 bases from J, the gap between germline ends came to 8 bases. The CDR3 is 15 residues long.

This rearrangement joins TRBV5-4 to TRBJ1-4, with a weak D call TRBD1 (5 bases). Looked up from germline, CDR1 is SGHNT and CDR2 is YYREEE (reference sequence). The CDR3 loop spans 14 amino acids. The V end was cut by 2 bases, the J end by 4 bases, with 9 bases between. Written as DNA, the CDR3 is TGTGCCAGCAGCTTCGGACAAAGTAATGAAAAACTGTTTTTT. It is translated as CASSFGQSNEKLFF.

The chain recombines TRBV28 with TRBJ2-3; D is possibly TRBD1 or TRBD2 (5 bases each). Trimming pared 7 bases from V and 0 bases from J, leaving 14 bases between. The CDR3 extends over 15 amino acids. Germline assignment: CDR1 MDHEN and CDR2 SYDVKM. The CDR3 coding sequence is TGTGCCAGCACACCCCGGGACCGAAGCACAGATACGCAGTATTTT. Translated: CASTPRDRSTDTQYF.

V and J are TRBV28 and TRBJ1-1; D remains unclear. Germline values: CDR1 MDHEN, CDR2 SYDVKM. The CDR3 spans 14 residues. Trimming removed 1 base at V and 0 bases at J, with 6 bases between. The DNA for the CDR3 is TGTGCCAGCAGTTTATCATCCCTGAACACTGAAGCTTTCTTT. This translates into CASSLSSLNTEAFF. The complete variable domain, with remaining parts taken from reference TRBV28 and TRBJ1-1, reads DVKVTQSSRYLVKRTGEKVFLECVQDMDHENMFWYRQDPGLGLRLIYFSYDVKMKEKGDIPEGYSVSREKKERFSLILESASTNQTSMYLCASSLSSLNTEAFFGQGTRLTVV.

The chain links TRBV5-4 to TRBJ2-1, with 9 positions matching TRBD2. The CDR3 sequence is 17 residues long. The V segment lost 3 bases and the J segment 0 bases; nucleotides outside the gene matches: 7. The germline CDR1 and CDR2 sequences are SGHNT and YYREEE (reference sequence). The CDR3 loop reads CASSSGLAFASYNEQFF. CDR3 sequence (DNA): TGTGCCAGCAGCTCGGGACTAGCCTTCGCCTCCTACAATGAGCAGTTCTTC.

The chain uses TRBV27 and TRBJ2-6; 9 bases line up with TRBD1. CDR1 MNHEY and CDR2 SMNVEV come from the germline V gene (reference sequence). The V segment lost 6 bases and the J segment 5 bases; nucleotides outside the gene matches: 17. The CDR3 is 19 amino acids. The CDR3 region has the DNA TGTGCCAGCAGGGCTACGAACAGGGGGCTCCCCAGCTGGGCCAACGTCCTGACTTTC. As protein: CASRATNRGLPSWANVLTF.

V usage is TRBV5-4 and J usage is TRBJ2-7, with D unresolved. CDR1 SGHNT and CDR2 YYREEE come from the germline V gene (reference sequence). The CDR3 consists of 15 residues. Trimming left V 7 bases short and J 0 bases short, with 17 bases between. This CDR3 is CASFQKGPGSYEQYF. In DNA form, the CDR3 reads TGTGCCAGCTTTCAGAAGGGCCCGGGCTCCTACGAGCAGTACTTC.

This clone is a singleton in its sample. The CDR3 loop is CASSSKLGRGNQPQHF. Here the CDR3 DNA reads TGTGCCAGCAGTTCGAAACTCGGCAGGGGCAATCAGCCCCAGCATTTT. The genes are TRBV6-5 and TRBJ1-5, with D perhaps TRBD1 (5 bases). V lost 4 bases to trimming and J lost 2 bases, with 15 bases between them. The CDR3 has 16 residues. Germline V lookup: CDR1 MNHEY, CDR2 SVGAGI.

This clone has just one count. This chain joins TRBV7-9 and TRBJ2-1; 10 bases map to TRBD2. CDR3 size: 18 residues. J was trimmed by 0 bases and V by 7 bases; bases with no gene match: 12. Germline loops: CDR1 SEHNR, CDR2 FQNEAQ (reference sequence). CDR3: CASTEPLLAGSSYNEQFF. CDR3 DNA sequence: TGTGCCAGCACCGAACCTCTACTAGCGGGGAGCTCCTACAATGAGCAGTTCTTC.

This clone came up once. The chain joins TRBV9 to TRBJ2-5, with a tentative D call TRBD1 (6 bases). The CDR3 sequence is 14 residues long. The V gene's germline CDR1 is SGDLS and CDR2 YYNGEE. V was cut by 4 bases and J by 5 bases, with 15 bases left in between. The CDR3 loop is CASSTQDSRETQYF. The CDR3 DNA reads TGTGCCAGCAGCACCCAGGACAGTCGGGAGACCCAGTACTTC.

The rearrangement links TRBV7-2 to TRBJ1-2; 9 nucleotides line up with TRBD1. There are 15 residues in the CDR3. With 5 bases clipped from V and 4 bases from J, the junction kept 8 bases outside the gene matches. Germline V lookup: CDR1 SGHTA, CDR2 FQGNSA. The CDR3 DNA sequence: TGTGCCAGCAGCCCTGACAGGGGGATGGCCTATGGCTACACCTTC. Amino acids: CASSPDRGMAYGYTF.

The chain carries TRBV7-2 and TRBJ1-1; D possibly corresponds to TRBD1 (6 bases). The germline V gene has CDR1 SGHTA and CDR2 FQGNSA. This CDR3 has 13 amino acids. V was cut by 6 bases and J by 5 bases, with 13 bases left in between. The CDR3 region has the DNA TGTGCCAGCAGTCAAACAGGGATAACTGAAGCTTTCTTT. It specifies CASSQTGITEAFF.

V usage is TRBV7-9 and J usage is TRBJ2-5, with a weak D call TRBD1 (5 bases). This CDR3 has 16 amino acids. Germline V gives CDR1 SEHNR, CDR2 FQNEAQ (reference sequence). The V and J ends lost 7 bases and 0 bases respectively, with 18 bases between them. The CDR3 DNA reads TGTGCCAGCACGACGGAAGGCAGGGTTAACCAAGAGACCCAGTACTTC. Translation: CASTTEGRVNQETQYF.

This chain joins TRBV5-1 and TRBJ2-1; TRBD2 aligns across 14 bases. The CDR3 runs 17 residues. Germline V gene data show CDR1 as SGHRS and CDR2 as YFSETQ. With 4 bases clipped from V and 6 bases from J, the junction kept 9 bases outside the gene matches. CDR3 region: CASSVLPGLAGGNEQFF. The CDR3 DNA reads as TGCGCCAGCAGCGTGCTCCCCGGACTAGCGGGAGGCAATGAGCAGTTCTTC.

Points on this clone: Within the sample, other DNA sequences also encode this same CDR3. The chain carries TRBV9 and TRBJ2-1, with D tentatively TRBD2 (6 bases). Germline CDR1 reads SGDLS; CDR2 reads YYNGEE. V was pared by 0 bases and J by 0 bases, with 7 bases between. The CDR3 sequence is 15 residues long. The CDR3 is CASSVDSGSYNEQFF. CDR3 nucleotide sequence: TGTGCCAGCAGCGTAGATAGCGGCTCCTACAATGAGCAGTTCTTC.

This chain uses TRBV2 with TRBJ2-5, with 7 bases that match TRBD1. The CDR3 runs to 14 residues. Germline trimming cut 10 bases from V and 8 bases from J; bases unmatched to any gene: 16. Germline loops: CDR1 SNHLY, CDR2 FYNNEI. In DNA form, the CDR3 reads TGTGCCATCATATTCCGGGACAGAAGAGACACCCAGTACTTC. Protein: CAIIFRDRRDTQYF.